The rows below give T cell receptor beta chains drawn from one sample of a study of shared clonotypes between healthy human individuals. Data came from immunoSEQ multiplex PCR; TCRdb stores just in-frame clones and leaves some out. Counted here are hundreds of thousands of clones, more than 95% occurring once; the ten biggest clones make up 0.055% to 0.07%. Sequencing was carried out using naive CD4+ T cells sorted from blood. All receptors derive from a woman aged 25-40 years in good health. Each CDR3 is given with its conserved first and last residue. The order of the fields is J gene, D gene, V gene, clone size, CDR3 DNA, CDR3 protein. The D gene is left open where the match is weak. Clone size is not always given. Where it is, it says once, few, many or a class for expanded clones.

j_gene: TRBJ2-5
d_gene: NA
v_gene: TRBV19
abundance: NA
CDR3nt: TGTGCCAGTAGTACTAGTAGTAGGGAGACCCAGTACTTC
CDR3aa: CASSTSSRETQYF

j_gene: TRBJ2-2
d_gene: NA
v_gene: TRBV5-4
abundance: once
CDR3nt: TGTGCCAGCAGCTTTGTACAGGGTGGCGGGGAGCTGTTTTTT
CDR3aa: CASSFVQGGGELFF

j_gene: TRBJ2-7
d_gene: TRBD2
v_gene: TRBV10-1
abundance: NA
CDR3nt: TGCGCCAGCAGTAGCGGGAGGGCCCCCTACGAGCAGTACTTC
CDR3aa: CASSSGRAPYEQYF

j_gene: TRBJ2-1
d_gene: TRBD1
v_gene: TRBV18
abundance: NA
CDR3nt: TGTGCCAGCTCAATGTACGGGACAGGGAGTCATGAGCAGTTCTTC
CDR3aa: CASSMYGTGSHEQFF

j_gene: TRBJ2-6
d_gene: TRBD1
v_gene: TRBV9
abundance: NA
CDR3nt: TGTGCCAGCAGCGGACCACAGGGGCCTGGGGCCAACGTCCTGACTTTC
CDR3aa: CASSGPQGPGANVLTF

j_gene: TRBJ2-3
d_gene: NA
v_gene: TRBV5-4
abundance: NA
CDR3nt: TGTGCCAGCAGTTCCCCGGTGTTCACAGATACGCAGTATTTT
CDR3aa: CASSSPVFTDTQYF

j_gene: TRBJ1-2
d_gene: NA
v_gene: TRBV30
abundance: NA
CDR3nt: TGTGCCTGGAGTGTCGGGGGTGGCTACACCTTC
CDR3aa: CAWSVGGGYTF

j_gene: TRBJ2-2
d_gene: NA
v_gene: TRBV7-3
abundance: NA
CDR3nt: TGTGCCAGCAGCTTAACGGGGCAGCCCGGGGAGCTGTTTTTT
CDR3aa: CASSLTGQPGELFF

j_gene: TRBJ2-7
d_gene: NA
v_gene: TRBV18
abundance: NA
CDR3nt: TGTGCCAGCTCACTGCTTGGGGGTCCGGCCTACTACGAGCAGTACTTC
CDR3aa: CASSLLGGPAYYEQYF

j_gene: TRBJ2-5
d_gene: NA
v_gene: TRBV28
abundance: NA
CDR3nt: TGTGCCAGCAGTTTAGACCAAGAGACCCAGTACTTC
CDR3aa: CASSLDQETQYF

j_gene: TRBJ2-2
d_gene: NA
v_gene: TRBV28
abundance: NA
CDR3nt: TGTGCCAGCAGTTTAGTGGCTCCTCGGGAGCTGTTTTTT
CDR3aa: CASSLVAPRELFF

j_gene: TRBJ1-1
d_gene: NA
v_gene: TRBV9
abundance: NA
CDR3nt: TGTGCCACATGCCCCCCCGGGAACACTGAAGCTTTCTTT
CDR3aa: CATCPPGNTEAFF

j_gene: TRBJ2-1
d_gene: TRBD2
v_gene: TRBV28
abundance: NA
CDR3nt: TGTGCCAGCAGTTTAACCGCTCTAGCGGGAGTAGGGTACAATGAGCAGTTCTTC
CDR3aa: CASSLTALAGVGYNEQFF

j_gene: TRBJ2-7
d_gene: TRBD1
v_gene: TRBV6-1
abundance: NA
CDR3nt: TGTGCCAGCAGTATGGACAGGATGCGACCCTACGAGCAGTACTTC
CDR3aa: CASSMDRMRPYEQYF

j_gene: TRBJ2-3
d_gene: NA
v_gene: TRBV6-5
abundance: NA
CDR3nt: TGTGCCAGCAGCCCAACGTTGGGGAGCACAGATACGCAGTATTTT
CDR3aa: CASSPTLGSTDTQYF

j_gene: TRBJ2-3
d_gene: NA
v_gene: TRBV5-5
abundance: NA
CDR3nt: TGTGCCAGCAGCTTAACGACAGGACGCACAGATACGCAGTATTTT
CDR3aa: CASSLTTGRTDTQYF

j_gene: TRBJ2-1
d_gene: NA
v_gene: TRBV18
abundance: NA
CDR3nt: TGTGCCAGCTCACCAAGCAATGAGCAGTTCTTC
CDR3aa: CASSPSNEQFF

j_gene: TRBJ2-1
d_gene: NA
v_gene: TRBV5-1
abundance: NA
CDR3nt: TGCGCCAGCAGTCGAGGGGGTAATGAGCAGTTCTTC
CDR3aa: CASSRGGNEQFF

j_gene: TRBJ2-1
d_gene: NA
v_gene: TRBV2
abundance: NA
CDR3nt: TGTGCCAGCAGCGAGGCCCCCGTCAGTGAGCAGTTCTTC
CDR3aa: CASSEAPVSEQFF

j_gene: TRBJ1-1
d_gene: TRBD1
v_gene: TRBV4-1
abundance: NA
CDR3nt: TGCGCCAGCAGCCACCAGGGGGGCGCGGGAATAGAAGCTTTCTTT
CDR3aa: CASSHQGGAGIEAFF

j_gene: TRBJ2-3
d_gene: NA
v_gene: TRBV5-4
abundance: NA
CDR3nt: TGTGCCAGCAGCCCGGGGGCGTTGGATACGCAGTATTTT
CDR3aa: CASSPGALDTQYF

j_gene: TRBJ1-3
d_gene: NA
v_gene: TRBV11-2
abundance: NA
CDR3nt: TGTGCCAGCAGCTTCGAGCTCCCTGGAAACACCATATATTTT
CDR3aa: CASSFELPGNTIYF

j_gene: TRBJ2-3
d_gene: NA
v_gene: TRBV18
abundance: NA
CDR3nt: TGTGCCAGCTCACCGCGGGCTAGCGGCACAGATACGCAGTATTTT
CDR3aa: CASSPRASGTDTQYF

j_gene: TRBJ2-5
d_gene: NA
v_gene: TRBV9
abundance: once
CDR3nt: TGTGCCAGCAGCGTAGGGGGTAGCGCTAAGCAAGAGACCCAGTACTTC
CDR3aa: CASSVGGSAKQETQYF

j_gene: TRBJ2-4
d_gene: TRBD1
v_gene: TRBV19
abundance: NA
CDR3nt: TGTGCCAGTAGTATTGAACAGGACAGGGGGAAAAACATTCAGTACTTC
CDR3aa: CASSIEQDRGKNIQYF

j_gene: TRBJ1-1
d_gene: NA
v_gene: TRBV19
abundance: NA
CDR3nt: TGTGCCAGTAGCTCCTCGGGCCAGGTGAACACTGAAGCTTTCTTT
CDR3aa: CASSSSGQVNTEAFF

j_gene: TRBJ2-3
d_gene: NA
v_gene: TRBV2
abundance: NA
CDR3nt: TGTGCCAGCTGGGGAGGGGGAACAGATACGCAGTATTTT
CDR3aa: CASWGGGTDTQYF

j_gene: TRBJ1-5
d_gene: TRBD1
v_gene: TRBV7-8
abundance: NA
CDR3nt: TGTGCCAGCAGCTTGCGCCGGGACAGGGATCAGCCCCAGCATTTT
CDR3aa: CASSLRRDRDQPQHF

j_gene: TRBJ2-6
d_gene: NA
v_gene: TRBV7-6
abundance: NA
CDR3nt: TGTGCCAGCAGCTTAGCGTATGGGGGGAGCTCTGGGGCCAACGTCCTGACTTTC
CDR3aa: CASSLAYGGSSGANVLTF

j_gene: TRBJ2-1
d_gene: TRBD2
v_gene: TRBV19
abundance: NA
CDR3nt: TGTGCCACCCGGACTAGCGGGACCAATGAGCAGTTCTTC
CDR3aa: CATRTSGTNEQFF

j_gene: TRBJ2-7
d_gene: NA
v_gene: TRBV28
abundance: NA
CDR3nt: TGTGCCAGCAGTTTACCACCCCCCGGGACTGCGTCGTACGAGCAGTACTTC
CDR3aa: CASSLPPPGTASYEQYF

j_gene: TRBJ2-1
d_gene: NA
v_gene: TRBV27
abundance: NA
CDR3nt: TGTGCCAGCAGTTCCCCCCTGGGGAGGTCCTACAATGAGCAGTTCTTC
CDR3aa: CASSSPLGRSYNEQFF

j_gene: TRBJ1-4
d_gene: NA
v_gene: TRBV19
abundance: NA
CDR3nt: TGTGCCAGTAGTGTCGACCACGGACGTGCCGTTCGGGAAAAACTGTTTTTT
CDR3aa: CASSVDHGRAVREKLFF

j_gene: TRBJ1-4
d_gene: TRBD1
v_gene: TRBV7-8
abundance: NA
CDR3nt: TGTGCCAGCAGCCGCAGGGGGATACGGGAAAAACTGTTTTTT
CDR3aa: CASSRRGIREKLFF

j_gene: TRBJ2-3
d_gene: TRBD1
v_gene: TRBV28
abundance: NA
CDR3nt: TGTGCCAGCAGTCCCGGACAGGTTCCAGATACGCAGTATTTT
CDR3aa: CASSPGQVPDTQYF

j_gene: TRBJ1-5
d_gene: NA
v_gene: TRBV28
abundance: once
CDR3nt: TGTGCCAGCAGTTTTCCCAGACACTTTAGCAATCAGCCCCAGCATTTT
CDR3aa: CASSFPRHFSNQPQHF

j_gene: TRBJ1-2
d_gene: NA
v_gene: TRBV27
abundance: NA
CDR3nt: TGTGCCAGCAGTTCCTTAGGGATGAACTATGGCTACACCTTC
CDR3aa: CASSSLGMNYGYTF

j_gene: TRBJ2-1
d_gene: NA
v_gene: TRBV5-4
abundance: NA
CDR3nt: TGTGCCAGCAGCTTGGCCGGAGGGAACAATGAGCAGTTCTTC
CDR3aa: CASSLAGGNNEQFF

j_gene: TRBJ1-3
d_gene: TRBD1
v_gene: TRBV5-1
abundance: NA
CDR3nt: TGCGCCAGCAGCGGGGACAGGGCTGGAAACACCATATATTTT
CDR3aa: CASSGDRAGNTIYF

j_gene: TRBJ2-7
d_gene: NA
v_gene: TRBV7-2
abundance: NA
CDR3nt: TGTGCCAGCAGTCTCGGGACTGTCTACGAGCAGTACTTC
CDR3aa: CASSLGTVYEQYF

j_gene: TRBJ2-5
d_gene: NA
v_gene: TRBV9
abundance: NA
CDR3nt: TGTGCCAGCAGCCCGGGACACCCAGATCAAGAGACCCAGTACTTC
CDR3aa: CASSPGHPDQETQYF

j_gene: TRBJ2-7
d_gene: TRBD2
v_gene: TRBV7-2
abundance: NA
CDR3nt: TGTGCCAGCAGCTTAGGAGGGACTAGCGGAACATACGAGCAGTACTTC
CDR3aa: CASSLGGTSGTYEQYF

j_gene: TRBJ2-2
d_gene: NA
v_gene: TRBV6-4
abundance: NA
CDR3nt: TGTGCCAGCAGTGACTCTCAGTTCGCGAACACCGGGGAGCTGTTTTTT
CDR3aa: CASSDSQFANTGELFF

j_gene: TRBJ2-3
d_gene: NA
v_gene: TRBV30
abundance: NA
CDR3nt: TGTGCCTGGAGTGTAAGAATGGTCCTGGGACGCACTAGCACAGATACGCAGTATTTT
CDR3aa: CAWSVRMVLGRTSTDTQYF

j_gene: TRBJ2-7
d_gene: NA
v_gene: TRBV27
abundance: NA
CDR3nt: TGTGCCAGCAGGCCCTGGGGTGGGCGCTGGGAGCAGTACTTC
CDR3aa: CASRPWGGRWEQYF

j_gene: TRBJ2-7
d_gene: NA
v_gene: TRBV6-5
abundance: NA
CDR3nt: TGTGCCAGCAGTTACTCGAGTACCGGGATCTACGAGCAGTACTTC
CDR3aa: CASSYSSTGIYEQYF

j_gene: TRBJ1-1
d_gene: TRBD1
v_gene: TRBV7-9
abundance: NA
CDR3nt: TGTGCCAGCAGCTTAATCCGCCCGTGGGACAGGGCGCCGGACACTGAAGCTTTCTTT
CDR3aa: CASSLIRPWDRAPDTEAFF

j_gene: TRBJ1-1
d_gene: NA
v_gene: TRBV7-8
abundance: NA
CDR3nt: TGTGCCAGCAGCTTAGGCGGGGTGGTCACTGAAGCTTTCTTT
CDR3aa: CASSLGGVVTEAFF

j_gene: TRBJ2-3
d_gene: NA
v_gene: TRBV5-4
abundance: once
CDR3nt: TGTGCCAGCAGCTTGGGTTTGCGGAACACAGATACGCAGTATTTT
CDR3aa: CASSLGLRNTDTQYF

j_gene: TRBJ1-1
d_gene: NA
v_gene: TRBV25-1
abundance: NA
CDR3nt: TGTGCCAGCAGTGACAGGGGTTTGACTGAAGCTTTCTTT
CDR3aa: CASSDRGLTEAFF

j_gene: TRBJ2-5
d_gene: TRBD1
v_gene: TRBV5-1
abundance: NA
CDR3nt: TGCGCCAGCAGCAATTCGGGGACAGGGGGCCAAGAGACCCAGTACTTC
CDR3aa: CASSNSGTGGQETQYF